This TCR beta chain was profiled in a study of blood T cell repertoires in COVID-19. Overall study context: From T cells, B-cell-depleted T cells, or PBMCs came the material, which was cDNA or gDNA.

The table came from immunoSEQ multiplex PCR; TCRdb's copy has only in-frame clones and leaves some out. Of about 190,000 clones listed, around 79% were seen once; the top ten hold about 13%. Trimming pared 2 bases from V and 6 bases from J, leaving 10 bases between. There are 13 residues in the CDR3. Germline-derived CDR1 and CDR2 are MNHEY and SMNVEV (reference sequence). The chain uses TRBV27 and TRBJ1-1; D is ambiguous. This TCR was recovered from a man between 45 and 60 years old who had recovered from COVID-19. Sequencing used peripheral blood. The CDR3 reads CASSLKVEAEAFF. The CDR3 DNA sequence: TGTGCCAGCAGTTTAAAAGTTGAGGCTGAAGCTTTCTTT.